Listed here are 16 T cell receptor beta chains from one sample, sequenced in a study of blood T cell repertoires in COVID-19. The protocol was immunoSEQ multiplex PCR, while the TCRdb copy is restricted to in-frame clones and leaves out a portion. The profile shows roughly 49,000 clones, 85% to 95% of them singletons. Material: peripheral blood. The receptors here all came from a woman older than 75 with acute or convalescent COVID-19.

The DNA of the CDR3 is TGTGCCAGCAGTCGCAGCGAAACTAGCACAGATACGCAGTATTTT. Translated: CASSRSETSTDTQYF. The chain joins TRBV2 to TRBJ2-3; D not resolved. This CDR3 is 15 amino acids long. Trimming removed 5 bases from V and 0 bases from J, with 12 bases in between. The germline gives CDR1 SNHLY, CDR2 FYNNEI.

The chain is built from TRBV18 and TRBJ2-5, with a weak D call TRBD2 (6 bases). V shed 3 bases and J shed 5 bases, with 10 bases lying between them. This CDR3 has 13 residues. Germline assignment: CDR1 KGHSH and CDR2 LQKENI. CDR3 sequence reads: CASSPAGSETQYF. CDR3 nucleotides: TGTGCCAGCTCACCGGCCGGGAGCGAGACCCAGTACTTC.

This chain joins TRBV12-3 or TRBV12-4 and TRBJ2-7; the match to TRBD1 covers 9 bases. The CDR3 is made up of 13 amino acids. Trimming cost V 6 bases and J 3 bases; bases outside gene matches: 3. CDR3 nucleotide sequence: TGTGCCAGCAGCGGACAGGGGAACTACGAGCAGTACTTC. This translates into CASSGQGNYEQYF.

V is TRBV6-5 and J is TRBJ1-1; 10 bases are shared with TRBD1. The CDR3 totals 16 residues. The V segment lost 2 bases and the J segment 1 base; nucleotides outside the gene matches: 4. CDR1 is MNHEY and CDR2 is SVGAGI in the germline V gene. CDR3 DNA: TGTGCCAGCAGTTACAGGGACAGGGGTTGGAACACTGAAGCTTTCTTT. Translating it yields CASSYRDRGWNTEAFF.

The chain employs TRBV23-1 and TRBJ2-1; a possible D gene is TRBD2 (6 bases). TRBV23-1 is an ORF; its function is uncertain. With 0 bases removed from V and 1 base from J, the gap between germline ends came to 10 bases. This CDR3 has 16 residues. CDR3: CASSQSEGMSYNEQFF. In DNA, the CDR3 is TGCGCCAGCAGTCAATCGGAGGGGATGTCCTACAATGAGCAGTTCTTC.

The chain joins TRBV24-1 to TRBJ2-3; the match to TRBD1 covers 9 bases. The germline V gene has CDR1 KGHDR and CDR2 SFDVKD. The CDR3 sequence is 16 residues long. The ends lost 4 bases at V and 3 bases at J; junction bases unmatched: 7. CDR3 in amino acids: CATSDVGQGITDTQYF. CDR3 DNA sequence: TGTGCCACCAGTGACGTTGGACAGGGGATAACAGATACGCAGTATTTT.

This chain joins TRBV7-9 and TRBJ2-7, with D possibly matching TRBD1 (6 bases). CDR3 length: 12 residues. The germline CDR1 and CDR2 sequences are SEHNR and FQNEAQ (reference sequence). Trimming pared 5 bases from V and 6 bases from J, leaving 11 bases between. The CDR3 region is CASSPVGGEQYF. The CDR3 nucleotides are TGTGCCAGCAGCCCGGTAGGGGGCGAGCAGTACTTC.

In nucleotides, the CDR3 is TGCGCCAGCAGCCAAGGCAGGGGTGGTACAGATACGCAGTATTTT. It codes for CASSQGRGGTDTQYF. The genes are TRBV4-1 and TRBJ2-3, with D perhaps TRBD1 (6 bases). Between the trimmed V and J ends, which lost 1 base and 3 bases, there was a span of 11 bases. Germline CDR1 and CDR2: MGHRA and YSYEKL. The CDR3 is made up of 15 amino acids.

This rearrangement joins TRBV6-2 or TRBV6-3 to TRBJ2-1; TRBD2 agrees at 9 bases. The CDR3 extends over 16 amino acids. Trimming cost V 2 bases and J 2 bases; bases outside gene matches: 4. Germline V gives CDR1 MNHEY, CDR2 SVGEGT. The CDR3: CASSYGASGAYNEQFF. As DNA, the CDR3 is TGTGCCAGCAGTTACGGGGCTAGCGGGGCCTACAATGAGCAGTTCTTC.

The DNA of the CDR3 is TGTGCCAGTAGTACTCGATGGGGGGGTGCCGCGAACACCGGGGAGCTGTTTTTT. As protein: CASSTRWGGAANTGELFF. The chain is built from TRBV19 and TRBJ2-2, with 7 nucleotides matching TRBD2. V was pared by 4 bases and J by 0 bases, with 11 bases of the junction left unmatched. The CDR3 sequence is 18 residues long. CDR1 is LNHDA and CDR2 is SQIVND in the germline V gene (reference sequence).

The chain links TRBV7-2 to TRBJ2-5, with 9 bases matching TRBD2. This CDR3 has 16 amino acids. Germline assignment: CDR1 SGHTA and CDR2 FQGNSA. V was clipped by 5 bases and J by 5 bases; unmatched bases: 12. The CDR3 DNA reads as TGTGCCAGCAGCCCCCTGCAGGGACTAGCTTTGGAGACCCAGTACTTC. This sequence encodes CASSPLQGLALETQYF.

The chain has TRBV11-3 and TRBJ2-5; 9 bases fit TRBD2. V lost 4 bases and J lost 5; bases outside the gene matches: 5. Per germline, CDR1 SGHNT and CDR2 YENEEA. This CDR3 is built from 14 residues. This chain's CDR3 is CASSSIAGVETQYF. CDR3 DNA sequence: TGTGCCAGCAGCTCTATAGCGGGAGTTGAGACCCAGTACTTC. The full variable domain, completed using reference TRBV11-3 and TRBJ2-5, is EAGVVQSPRYKIIEKKQPVAFWCNPISGHNTLYWYLQNLGQGPELLIRYENEEAVDDSQLPKDRFSAERLKGVDSTLKIQPAELGDSAVYLCASSSIAGVETQYFGPGTRLLVL.

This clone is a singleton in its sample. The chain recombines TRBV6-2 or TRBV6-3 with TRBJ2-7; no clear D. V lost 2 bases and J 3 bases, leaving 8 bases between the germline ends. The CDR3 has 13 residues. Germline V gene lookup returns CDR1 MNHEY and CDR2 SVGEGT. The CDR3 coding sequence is TGTGCCAGCAGTTACATGGGCAGCTACGAGCAGTACTTC. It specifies CASSYMGSYEQYF.

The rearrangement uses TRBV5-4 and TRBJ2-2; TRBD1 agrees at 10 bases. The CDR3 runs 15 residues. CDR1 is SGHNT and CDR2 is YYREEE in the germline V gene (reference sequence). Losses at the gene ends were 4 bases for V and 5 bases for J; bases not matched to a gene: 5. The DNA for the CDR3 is TGTGCCAGCAGCGAGGGACAGGGGACAACCGGGGAGCTGTTTTTT. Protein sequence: CASSEGQGTTGELFF. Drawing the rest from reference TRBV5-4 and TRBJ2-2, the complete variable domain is ETGVTQSPTHLIKTRGQQVTLRCSSQSGHNTVSWYQQALGQGPQFIFQYYREEENGRGNFPPRFSGLQFPNYSSELNVNALELDDSALYLCASSEGQGTTGELFFGEGSRLTVL.

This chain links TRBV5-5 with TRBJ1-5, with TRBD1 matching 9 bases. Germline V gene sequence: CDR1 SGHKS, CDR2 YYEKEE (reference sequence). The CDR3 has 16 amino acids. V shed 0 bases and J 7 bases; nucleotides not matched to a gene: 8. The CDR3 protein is CASSLATGQGGQPQHF. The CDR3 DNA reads TGTGCCAGCAGCTTGGCGACGGGACAGGGAGGCCAGCCCCAGCATTTT.

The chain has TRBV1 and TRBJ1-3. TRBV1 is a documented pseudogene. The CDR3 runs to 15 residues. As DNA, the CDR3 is TGCACCAGCACAAAAACGGGTCCATTTGGAAACACCATATATTTT. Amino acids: CTSTKTGPFGNTIYF.